This is a list of T cell receptor beta chains from one sample in a study of cytomegalovirus exposure and HLA in healthy donors. The assay was immunoSEQ multiplex PCR, and TCRdb's table has in-frame clones only and misses some. Of some 110,000 clones listed, roughly 80% were seen once; the top ten hold roughly 3.6%. Sequencing was done on a sample of PBMCs. The receptors were sampled from a man aged 60 to 75 in good health and CMV-seronegative. The CDR3 runs from the conserved cysteine through the conserved F or W. Fields, in order: V gene, J gene, clone size, D gene, CDR3 protein, CDR3 DNA. D genes are given only for firm matches. For some rows the clone size is stated as once, few or many, or as a class when expanded; others skip it.

>TRBV11-2|TRBJ2-5|-|TRBD2
CASSPWTSGGLETQYF
TGTGCCAGCAGCCCCTGGACTAGCGGGGGGCTAGAGACCCAGTACTTC
>TRBV2|TRBJ2-6|-|-
CASSGQGTPGANVLTF
TGTGCCAGCAGTGGGCAGGGGACCCCTGGGGCCAATGTCCTGACTTTC
>TRBV5-1|TRBJ1-3|few|-
CASSLPEGISGNTIYF
TGCGCCAGCAGCTTGCCTGAGGGCATCTCTGGAAACACCATATATTTT
>TRBV19|TRBJ2-2|-|TRBD1
CAYRGRGNTGELFF
TGTGCCTACAGGGGGCGAGGGAACACCGGGGAGCTGTTTTTT
>TRBV5-1|TRBJ2-5|-|-
CASSKPLGQQETQYF
TGCGCCAGCAGCAAGCCCCTTGGACAGCAAGAGACCCAGTACTTC
>TRBV6-5|TRBJ1-6|-|TRBD1
CASSSGQGRASSPLHF
TGTGCCAGCAGTTCGGGACAGGGAAGAGCAAGCTCACCCCTCCACTTT
>TRBV4-3|TRBJ1-6|-|TRBD1
CASSREAVGTGHAVVNSPLHF
TGCGCCAGCAGCCGAGAAGCTGTGGGGACAGGACATGCAGTTGTTAATTCACCCCTCCACTTT
>TRBV5-1|TRBJ2-2|-|-
CASSLVPGNSGELFF
TGCGCCAGCAGCTTAGTACCAGGAAACTCCGGGGAGCTGTTTTTT
>TRBV2|TRBJ2-3|few|-
CASRERLGGTDTQYF
TGTGCCAGCAGGGAGCGTTTAGGGGGCACAGATACGCAGTATTTT
>TRBV29-1|TRBJ1-3|once|TRBD1
CSIGTGGVGPGNTIYF
TGCAGCATAGGGACAGGGGGAGTGGGTCCTGGAAACACCATATATTTT
>TRBV13|TRBJ2-3|-|TRBD2
CASSSPGRGAADTQYF
TGTGCCAGCAGCTCCCCTGGGCGGGGGGCCGCAGATACGCAGTATTTT
>TRBV7-3|TRBJ1-2|-|-
CASSPEVGVHGYTF
TGTGCCAGCAGCCCCGAGGTAGGGGTCCATGGCTACACCTTC
>TRBV18|TRBJ1-1|few|-
CASSPLGSRHPNTEAFF
TGTGCCAGCTCACCACTTGGATCGCGGCATCCGAACACTGAAGCTTTCTTT
>TRBV7-2|TRBJ2-2|-|-
CASSPHRAGELFF
TGTGCCAGCAGCCCGCATCGGGCCGGGGAGCTGTTTTTT
>TRBV6-4|TRBJ1-6|-|-
CASSERAEGSSPLHF
TGTGCCAGCAGTGAAAGGGCGGAGGGCAGTTCACCCCTCCACTTT
>TRBV9|TRBJ2-5|-|-
CASSSGGFAEETQYF
TGTGCCAGCAGCTCCGGGGGTTTTGCTGAAGAGACCCAGTACTTC
>TRBV6-1|TRBJ1-6|-|TRBD1
CASSERMGQDNSPLHF
TGTGCCAGCAGTGAAAGGATGGGACAGGATAATTCACCCCTCCACTTT
>TRBV11-2|TRBJ1-2|-|TRBD1
CASSLVSGTAYGYTF
TGTGCCAGCAGCTTAGTTTCCGGGACAGCATATGGCTACACCTTC
>TRBV11-3|TRBJ2-2|-|TRBD1
CASSYDRATGELFF
TGTGCCAGCAGCTACGACAGGGCAACCGGGGAGCTGTTTTTT
>TRBV18|TRBJ2-3|once|TRBD2
CASSTTSGTDTQYF
TGTGCCAGCTCCACGACTAGCGGCACAGATACGCAGTATTTT
>TRBV29-1|TRBJ2-3|once|TRBD2
CSVEDGRRGGVDTQYF
TGCAGCGTTGAAGATGGGCGGCGGGGGGGCGTAGATACGCAGTATTTT
>TRBV28|TRBJ1-1|few|-
CASSPAGSPTEAFF
TGTGCCAGCAGTCCCGCCGGGTCCCCCACTGAAGCTTTCTTT
>TRBV2|TRBJ1-6|once|-
CASSGEGRGNSPLHF
TGTGCCAGCAGTGGAGAAGGGAGAGGTAATTCACCCCTCCACTTT
>TRBV4-2|TRBJ1-2|few|-
CASSQARQDRGSGYTF
TGTGCCAGCAGCCAAGCACGACAGGACCGCGGGAGTGGCTACACCTTC
>TRBV5-1|TRBJ2-7|-|TRBD1
CASSLVGQGVYEQYF
TGCGCCAGCAGCTTGGTAGGACAGGGGGTCTACGAGCAGTACTTC
>TRBV9|TRBJ2-5|few|TRBD1
CASSPGQGWETQYF
TGTGCCAGCAGCCCCGGACAGGGCTGGGAGACCCAGTACTTC
>TRBV19|TRBJ2-5|few|-
CASSIGGQETQYF
TGTGCCAGTAGTATCGGGGGACAAGAGACCCAGTACTTC
>TRBV5-8|TRBJ2-5|-|-
CASSLGGMYQETQYF
TGTGCCAGCAGCTTGGGAGGAATGTACCAAGAGACCCAGTACTTC
>TRBV7-6|TRBJ2-5|-|-
CASSRTGKSAETQYF
TGTGCCAGCAGCCGAACAGGGAAATCCGCAGAGACCCAGTACTTC
>TRBV28|TRBJ2-5|-|-
CASSLSTGLRKTQYF
TGTGCCAGCAGTCTGAGCACAGGGTTGAGAAAGACCCAGTACTTC
>TRBV7-2|TRBJ2-1|-|TRBD2
CASSFGGGVSYNEQFF
TGTGCCAGCAGCTTCGGCGGGGGGGTTTCCTACAATGAGCAGTTCTTC
>TRBV5-4|TRBJ2-6|-|-
CASSLQGTGANVLTF
TGTGCCAGCAGCTTGCAGGGGACTGGGGCCAACGTCCTGACTTTC
>TRBV5-1|TRBJ2-2|-|TRBD2
CASSLAGLAGENTGELFF
TGCGCCAGCAGCTTGGCCGGACTAGCGGGGGAGAACACCGGGGAGCTGTTTTTT
>TRBV29-1|TRBJ2-5|-|-
CSVVQGRGETQYF
TGCAGCGTTGTACAGGGAAGAGGCGAGACCCAGTACTTC
>TRBV19|TRBJ1-1|-|-
CASRAQLDGTEAFF
TGTGCCAGTAGGGCTCAACTCGACGGGACTGAAGCTTTCTTT
>TRBV7-6|TRBJ2-2|-|TRBD2
CASSFGTSGGANGELFF
TGTGCCAGCAGCTTCGGGACTAGCGGGGGGGCCAACGGGGAGCTGTTTTTT
>TRBV9|TRBJ2-7|few|-
CASSPTGLSHEQYF
TGTGCCAGCAGCCCAACTGGACTGAGCCACGAGCAGTACTTC
>TRBV4-1|TRBJ1-3|-|-
CASSHQGRENTIYF
TGCGCCAGCAGCCATCAGGGTCGTGAAAACACCATATATTTT
>TRBV9|TRBJ2-1|-|-
CASSVGHYNEQFF
TGTGCCAGCAGCGTAGGACACTACAATGAGCAGTTCTTC
>TRBV18|TRBJ1-1|-|-
CASFPRSVRVGSEAFF
TGTGCCAGCTTCCCGAGGTCGGTACGGGTTGGTTCTGAAGCTTTCTTT
>TRBV5-1|TRBJ2-1|-|-
CASSFQGSKYNEQFF
TGCGCCAGCAGCTTCCAGGGGTCGAAGTACAATGAGCAGTTCTTC
>TRBV13|TRBJ2-3|-|TRBD2
CASGRGGGSSDTQYF
TGTGCCAGCGGAAGAGGCGGGGGTAGCTCAGATACGCAGTATTTT
>TRBV28|TRBJ1-1|-|-
CASSLSRDGTEAFF
TGTGCCAGCAGTTTATCCAGGGATGGCACTGAAGCTTTCTTT
>TRBV7-3|TRBJ2-2|-|TRBD2
CASSLKKAGGANTGELFF
TGTGCCAGCAGCTTAAAAAAAGCCGGGGGGGCGAACACCGGGGAGCTGTTTTTT
>TRBV10-3|TRBJ1-1|-|TRBD1
CAITPRTGGITEAFF
TGTGCCATCACCCCCCGGACAGGGGGCATCACTGAAGCTTTCTTT
>TRBV7-9|TRBJ1-3|-|-
CASSWAGGNTIYF
TGTGCCAGCAGCTGGGCCGGAGGAAACACCATATATTTT
>TRBV19|TRBJ2-5|-|TRBD1
CASSMRQGQETQYF
TGTGCCAGTAGTATGCGACAGGGACAAGAGACCCAGTACTTC
>TRBV13|TRBJ1-3|once|-
CASQGESGNTIYF
TGTGCCAGCCAAGGAGAGTCTGGAAACACCATATATTTT
>TRBV4-1|TRBJ2-1|-|-
CASSQDLEQFF
TGCGCCAGCAGCCAAGATCTCGAGCAGTTCTTC
>TRBV5-1|TRBJ1-6|few|-
CASSGGGPHSPLHF
TGCGCCAGCAGCGGCGGGGGACCTCATTCACCCCTCCACTTT
>TRBV28|TRBJ1-5|-|-
CASSLGGKINQPQHF
TGTGCCAGCAGTTTAGGGGGCAAAATCAATCAGCCCCAGCATTTT
>TRBV5-4|TRBJ2-2|-|-
CASSPNIGDAGELFF
TGTGCCAGCAGTCCGAACATAGGGGATGCCGGGGAGCTGTTTTTT
>TRBV5-8|TRBJ2-7|-|TRBD1
CASSSRGPYEQYF
TGTGCCAGCAGCTCGAGGGGGCCCTACGAGCAGTACTTC